This TCR beta chain was observed in a study of T cell changes during pregnancy in multiple sclerosis. CDR1 is SGHKS and CDR2 is YYEKEE in the germline V gene (reference sequence). The CDR3 is made up of 17 amino acids. J was trimmed by 6 bases and V by 4 bases; bases with no gene match: 13. Data came from immunoSEQ multiplex PCR; TCRdb stores just in-frame clones and leaves some out. The table records 45,000 to 65,000 clones, about 90% of them present only once. This TCR was recovered from a female donor with multiple sclerosis, enrolled in a pregnancy study. The rearrangement uses TRBV5-5 and TRBJ1-6; 7 bases are a match to TRBD1. The input for sequencing was CD4+ T cells from peripheral blood mononuclear cells, taken in the second trimester of pregnancy. The CDR3 bases are TGTGCCAGCAGCCCATCAATCGGGCCAGGGGGTAATTCACCCCTCCACTTT. Translation: CASSPSIGPGGNSPLHF.